The 26 T cell receptor beta chains given below trace back to one sample, sequenced in a study of control samples from healthy donors and cancer patients (dated by TCRdb to the early 2020s). Libraries were prepared through the immunoSEQ multiplex PCR assay. TCRdb stores this immuneACCESS table with in-frame sequences only. Part of the clones is absent; in the studies checked, under half of the shortfall reflects unresolved V genes, and no reason is known for the rest. This sample gives about 77,000 clones in total; 80% to 95% of them show up just once. The leading ten clones occupy 5% to 6.5% of the sample. Sequencing was carried out using blood. Source of these receptors: a woman aged 60 to 75 in good health.

V is TRBV6-6 and J is TRBJ2-3; D possibly corresponds to TRBD2 (6 bases). Trimming took 6 bases from V and 1 from J, leaving 8 bases between them. The CDR3 sequence is 13 residues long. Germline V gene data show CDR1 as MNHNY and CDR2 as SVGAGI (reference sequence). This CDR3 is CASRGGGTDTQYF. The CDR3 coding sequence is TGTGCCAGCAGGGGGGGAGGCACAGATACGCAGTATTTT.

The chain employs TRBV12-2 and TRBJ1-5. TRBV12-2 is a pseudogene. The CDR3 is 15 amino acids. The CDR3 loop reads CASRLVLRARQPQHF. CDR3 nucleotide sequence: TGTGCAAGTCGCTTAGTTTTGAGGGCTAGGCAGCCCCAGCATTTT.

This chain joins TRBV2 and TRBJ2-5; the match to TRBD1 covers 8 bases. V trimming: 3 bases; J trimming: 2 bases; junction bases outside the gene matches: 5. Per germline, CDR1 SNHLY and CDR2 FYNNEI. The CDR3 extends over 15 amino acids. The CDR3 sequence: CASSELQGGQETQYF. CDR3 DNA: TGTGCCAGCAGTGAGTTACAGGGGGGACAAGAGACCCAGTACTTC.

This chain connects TRBV6-5 to TRBJ2-7, with TRBD1 identical over 7 bases. Germline CDR1 is MNHEY and CDR2 is SVGAGI. V gave up 7 bases and J gave up 3 bases; unmatched junction bases: 9. The CDR3 is 14 amino acids. CDR3 sequence: CASTQRQGSYEQYF. The CDR3 nucleotides are TGTGCCAGCACCCAGAGACAGGGAAGCTACGAGCAGTACTTC.

CDR3 sequence reads: CASSAYGNEKLFF. CDR3 in DNA: TGTGCCAGCTCGGCTTACGGGAATGAAAAACTGTTTTTT. V is TRBV5-5 and J is TRBJ1-4, with D unresolved. V lost 7 bases and J lost 5, with 12 bases in between. The CDR3 runs to 13 residues. The germline V gene encodes CDR1 SGHKS and CDR2 YYEKEE (reference sequence).

V is TRBV11-2 and J is TRBJ2-7; D possibly matches TRBD1 or TRBD2 (5 bases each). Germline loops: CDR1 SGHAT, CDR2 FQNNGV. V was cut by 4 bases and J by 6 bases, with 16 bases left in between. This CDR3 comprises 14 residues. For the CDR3, the DNA is TGTGCCAGCAGCTCACCATCCTGGGGGAGCGAGCAGTACTTC. Amino acid sequence: CASSSPSWGSEQYF.

The chain combines TRBV2 with TRBJ2-7; D not resolved. The germline V and J ends were trimmed by 7 bases and 0 bases, with 13 bases remaining between them. The CDR3 loop spans 14 amino acids. Germline CDR1 and CDR2: SNHLY and FYNNEI. Here the CDR3 reads CASTGGINSYEQYF. In nucleotides, the CDR3 is TGTGCCAGCACCGGCGGAATTAACTCCTACGAGCAGTACTTC.

The rearrangement links TRBV27 to TRBJ1-2; D unresolved. This CDR3 has 13 residues. Looked up from germline, CDR1 is MNHEY and CDR2 is SMNVEV (reference sequence). Deletions cut 3 bases from V and 2 bases from J, with 7 bases between. DNA for the CDR3: TGTGCCAGCAGTTTTAACGGGAACTATGGCTACACCTTC. This translates into CASSFNGNYGYTF.

V and J are TRBV11-3 and TRBJ2-2; TRBD2 might be the D (6 bases). Germline values: CDR1 SGHNT, CDR2 YENEEA. The CDR3 has 13 amino acids. Trimming removed 5 bases at V and 4 bases at J, with 8 bases between. The CDR3 is CASSPRGTGELFF. The CDR3, as DNA: TGTGCCAGCAGCCCGCGGGGCACCGGGGAGCTGTTTTTT.

The chain links TRBV20-1 to TRBJ1-1; D not resolved. Per the germline V gene, CDR1 is DFQATT and CDR2 is SNEGSKA (reference sequence). The CDR3 consists of 10 residues. In DNA, the CDR3 is TGCAGCTCGGCGGGGACTGAAGCTTTCTTT. Translating gives CSSAGTEAFF.

This chain uses TRBV5-3 with TRBJ1-3, with unresolved D. TRBV5-3 is identified as an open reading frame with a role that is uncertain. The CDR3 runs 13 residues. V lost 1 base and J 3 bases, leaving 5 bases between the germline ends. The chain's CDR3 is CARSLRLGNTIYF. In DNA form, the CDR3 reads TGTGCCAGAAGCTTGAGACTTGGAAACACCATATATTTT.

The genes are TRBV23-1 and TRBJ1-6; unclear D gene. TRBV23-1 carries the ORF label, with uncertain function. The CDR3 has 13 residues. The V and J ends lost 3 bases and 4 bases respectively, with 4 bases between them. The CDR3: CASSQQYNSPLHF. The CDR3 DNA follows: TGCGCCAGCAGTCAGCAATATAATTCACCCCTCCACTTT.

The rearrangement uses TRBV14 and TRBJ2-7, with D perhaps assigned TRBD1 or TRBD2 (6 bases each). Germline V gene data show CDR1 as SGHDN and CDR2 as FVKESK. This CDR3 spans 15 amino acids. Deletions cut 4 bases from V and 7 bases from J, with 20 bases between. CDR3 loop: CASSLAGGTYGEQYF. CDR3 coding DNA: TGTGCCAGCAGCCTCGCCGGGGGCACCTATGGTGAGCAGTACTTC.

The V and J genes are TRBV19 and TRBJ1-1; no clear D. The V and J ends lost 3 bases and 1 base respectively, with 12 bases between them. Germline V gene lookup returns CDR1 LNHDA and CDR2 SQIVND (reference sequence). The CDR3 runs to 15 residues. The CDR3, as DNA: TGTGCCAGTAGTATTAGCCCGACAAGGAACACTGAAGCTTTCTTT. Translation gives CASSISPTRNTEAFF.

J is TRBJ1-1 and V is TRBV19; possible D gene TRBD1, 5 bases. Trimming took off 3 bases at V and 4 bases at J, with 30 bases between the two ends. Germline V CDR1 and CDR2: LNHDA, SQIVND (reference sequence). This CDR3 is built from 20 residues. The CDR3 bases are TGTGCCAGTAGTATTAATTTTCGGGCGGCAGGGAAGGCATCGGGCACTGAAGCTTTCTTT. Protein product: CASSINFRAAGKASGTEAFF.

V usage is TRBV5-5 and J usage is TRBJ2-5; a weak D match, TRBD1 (5 bases). V was clipped by 4 bases and J by 3 bases, with 19 bases between them. This CDR3 has 16 amino acids. Germline CDR1 and CDR2: SGHKS and YYEKEE (reference sequence). CDR3 loop: CASSLLLGALKETQYF. CDR3 in DNA: TGTGCCAGCAGCCTTCTCCTAGGGGCACTGAAAGAGACCCAGTACTTC.

The V gene is TRBV28, the J gene TRBJ2-7, with no clear D. The V gene lost 7 bases and the J gene lost 0 bases, with 10 bases spanning the gap. The CDR3 extends over 13 amino acids. The germline CDR1 and CDR2 sequences are MDHEN and SYDVKM. The DNA for the CDR3 is TGTGCCAGCACATTTAGGAGCTCCTACGAGCAGTACTTC. It yields the protein CASTFRSSYEQYF.

V usage is TRBV28 and J usage is TRBJ2-1; D not certain. Trimming removed 3 bases from V and 0 bases from J, with 9 bases in between. CDR3 length equals 15 residues. Looked up from germline, CDR1 is MDHEN and CDR2 is SYDVKM. In DNA form, the CDR3 reads TGTGCCAGCAGTTTCCTCGGTCGCTCCTACAATGAGCAGTTCTTC. Translated: CASSFLGRSYNEQFF.

This clone was seen just once. The rearrangement links TRBV4-1 to TRBJ1-2; TRBD1 matches 8 bases. V trimming: 6 bases; J trimming: 4 bases; junction bases outside the gene matches: 4. CDR3 length: 13 residues. Looked up from germline, CDR1 is MGHRA and CDR2 is YSYEKL. The CDR3 loop is CASRLDRGYGYTF. As DNA, the CDR3 is TGCGCCAGCAGGCTTGACAGGGGCTATGGCTACACCTTC.

The genes are TRBV9 and TRBJ2-1; no reliable D call. The V gene's germline CDR1 is SGDLS and CDR2 YYNGEE. V lost 0 bases to trimming and J lost 1 base, with 11 bases between them. This CDR3 comprises 16 residues. The DNA for the CDR3 is TGTGCCAGCAGCGTAGGACTGCCTGCTTCCTACAATGAGCAGTTCTTC. This translates into CASSVGLPASYNEQFF.

The CDR3 DNA is TGTGCCAGCAGTGACCGGGCCGCTCTTCGAGGCTACACCTTC. Translating gives CASSDRAALRGYTF. The chain employs TRBV6-1 and TRBJ1-2; D remains ambiguous. Germline V gives CDR1 MNHNS, CDR2 SASEGT. This CDR3 has 14 amino acids. V gave up 3 bases and J gave up 8 bases, with 16 bases separating them.

The rearrangement joins TRBV10-1 to TRBJ2-1, with 11 bases fitting TRBD2. The trim removed 10 bases at V and 4 bases at J, leaving 6 bases unmatched. Germline V lookup: CDR1 WNHNN, CDR2 SYGVQD (reference sequence). The CDR3 sequence is 14 residues long. CDR3 sequence: CATSLAGVYNEQFF. Here the CDR3 DNA reads TGCGCCACCTCACTAGCGGGAGTTTACAATGAGCAGTTCTTC.

This chain connects TRBV5-4 to TRBJ1-6, with no clear D. The CDR3 totals 15 residues. The germline gives CDR1 SGHNT, CDR2 YYREEE (reference sequence). Trimming took 0 bases from V and 0 from J, leaving 4 bases between them. CDR3 nucleotide sequence: TGTGCCAGCAGCTTGGGCAGCTCCTATAATTCACCCCTCCACTTT. Protein product: CASSLGSSYNSPLHF.

About this clone: A junction end diverges from the germline sequence, so it may reflect a read error. The chain recombines TRBV11-2 with TRBJ1-3; D is ambiguous. The germline V gene has CDR1 SGHAT and CDR2 FQNNGV. The CDR3 runs 15 residues. CDR3 bases: TGTGCCAGCAGCGTAGACGGGGTCTCTGGAAACACCATATATTTT. Translating it yields CASSVDGVSGNTIYF.

J is TRBJ2-7 and V is TRBV20-1; D not resolved. Germline CDR1 and CDR2: DFQATT and SNEGSKA (reference sequence). V was trimmed by 3 bases and J by 1 base, leaving 10 bases between them. CDR3 length: 13 amino acids. The DNA for the CDR3 is TGCAGTGCTAGTCCGGAGAGTTCCTACGAGCAGTACTTC. Translating gives CSASPESSYEQYF.

The chain links TRBV6-5 to TRBJ2-7; a possible D gene is TRBD1 (6 bases). Per germline, CDR1 MNHEY and CDR2 SVGAGI. V lost 8 bases and J 3 bases, leaving 14 bases between the germline ends. This CDR3 contains 13 residues. The CDR3 sequence: CASGMDRYYEQYF. The CDR3 region has the DNA TGTGCCAGCGGAATGGACAGATACTACGAGCAGTACTTC.